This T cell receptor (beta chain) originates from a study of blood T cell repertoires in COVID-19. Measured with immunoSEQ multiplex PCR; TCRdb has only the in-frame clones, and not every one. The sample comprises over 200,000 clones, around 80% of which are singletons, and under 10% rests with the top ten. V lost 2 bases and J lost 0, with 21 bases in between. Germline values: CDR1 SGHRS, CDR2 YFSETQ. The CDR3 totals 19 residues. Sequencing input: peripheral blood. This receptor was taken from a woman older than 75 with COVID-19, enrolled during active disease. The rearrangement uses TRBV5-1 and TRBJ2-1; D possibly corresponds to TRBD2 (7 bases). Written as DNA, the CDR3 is TGCGCCAGCAGCTTTTTCTCTCCCCGGGGGGCAAGCTCCTACAATGAGCAGTTCTTC. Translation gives CASSFFSPRGASSYNEQFF.